These 21 T cell receptor beta chains came from one sample sequenced in a study of PD-1 blockade in classical Hodgkin lymphoma. Relapses following autologous stem cell transplantation were seen in all patients, with brentuximab vedotin exposure varying. Using immunoSEQ multiplex PCR, the repertoire was profiled, and TCRdb retains in-frame clones only, with some absent. The sample includes over 20,000 clones, 80% of them seen just once. Specimen: peripheral blood mononuclear cells (PBMCs), collected before the second cycle of nivolumab. Every receptor here comes from a human donor with classical Hodgkin lymphoma.

The V call is TRBV2, the J call TRBJ2-4; D gene uncertain. This CDR3 region has 11 residues. Per germline, CDR1 SNHLY and CDR2 FYNNEI. V was shortened by 3 bases and J by 13 bases, with 10 bases between the two germline ends. In nucleotides, the CDR3 is TGTGCCAGCAGTGACACGGGTGTGCAGTACTTC. Its protein is CASSDTGVQYF.

Written as DNA, the CDR3 is TGTGCCAGCATACTAGTGGGCACAGATACGCAGTATTTT. It yields the protein CASILVGTDTQYF. The chain carries TRBV6-1 and TRBJ2-3, with a possible D match to TRBD2 (5 bases). V lost 7 bases to trimming and J lost 1 base, with 9 bases between them. The CDR3 totals 13 residues. Germline V gene lookup returns CDR1 MNHNS and CDR2 SASEGT.

This clone was detected once. An end of the junction differs from the germline gene, which may be a read error. The V and J genes are TRBV7-8 and TRBJ1-1, with D uncertain. Germline CDR1 and CDR2: SGHVS and FQNEAQ. The CDR3 consists of 13 residues. The CDR3 nucleotides read TGTGCCAGCAGCCTATATGGCAGCACTCAAGCTTTCTTT. It is translated as CASSLYGSTQAFF.

The chain carries TRBV7-8 and TRBJ2-7; D may be TRBD1 (6 bases). The V and J ends lost 6 bases and 1 base respectively, with 10 bases between them. CDR1 and CDR2 (germline): SGHVS, FQNEAQ. The CDR3 is made up of 13 amino acids. CDR3 in DNA: TGTGCCAGCAGTTGGGACACGTCCTACGAGCAGTACTTC. This gives the protein CASSWDTSYEQYF.

The gene calls are TRBV15 and TRBJ1-4, with TRBD1 matching 8 bases. This CDR3 is built from 16 residues. Germline V CDR1 and CDR2: LNHNV, YYDKDF (reference sequence). V trimming: 0 bases; J trimming: 5 bases; junction bases outside the gene matches: 5. CDR3 protein: CATSRDPRTGNEKLFF. Written as DNA, the CDR3 is TGTGCCACCAGCAGAGATCCGAGGACAGGGAATGAAAAACTGTTTTTT.

The chain is built from TRBV28 and TRBJ2-7; D is uncertain. This CDR3 is 14 amino acids long. CDR1 is MDHEN, CDR2 SYDVKM, per germline. Trimming pared 7 bases from V and 0 bases from J, leaving 13 bases between. This CDR3 is CASKGASLSYEQYF. The CDR3 region has the DNA TGTGCCAGCAAGGGCGCGAGCCTCTCCTACGAGCAGTACTTC. Full variable domain (rest looked up from reference TRBV28 and TRBJ2-7): DVKVTQSSRYLVKRTGEKVFLECVQDMDHENMFWYRQDPGLGLRLIYFSYDVKMKEKGDIPEGYSVSREKKERFSLILESASTNQTSMYLCASKGASLSYEQYFGPGTRLTVT.

This chain links TRBV18 with TRBJ2-5, with D hard to call. Germline V gene sequence: CDR1 KGHSH, CDR2 LQKENI. This CDR3 contains 14 residues. V lost 3 bases and J 5 bases, leaving 13 bases between the germline ends. The CDR3 DNA reads as TGTGCCAGCTCACCGCCGGGTGGAACGGAGACCCAGTACTTC. This gives the protein CASSPPGGTETQYF. The full variable domain, in which reference TRBV18 and TRBJ2-5 provide the parts outside the CDR3, is NAGVMQNPRHLVRRRGQEARLRCSPMKGHSHVYWYRQLPEEGLKFMVYLQKENIIDESGMPKERFSAEFPKEGPSILRIQQVVRGDSAAYFCASSPPGGTETQYFGPGTRLLVL.

The CDR3 spells CASSESGQITIYF. The CDR3 bases are TGTGCCAGCAGTGAATCTGGGCAGATCACCATATATTTT. The genes are TRBV6-1 and TRBJ1-3; D remains ambiguous. The length of the CDR3 is 13 residues. Germline V gene lookup returns CDR1 MNHNS and CDR2 SASEGT. Between the trimmed V and J ends, which lost 2 bases and 9 bases, there was a span of 11 bases.

This chain links TRBV14 with TRBJ2-7; a weak D match, TRBD2 (5 bases). V dropped 4 bases and J dropped 4 bases, with 11 bases sitting between them. The CDR3 extends over 13 amino acids. Looked up from germline, CDR1 is SGHDN and CDR2 is FVKESK. Here the CDR3 reads CASSRASGYEQYF. As DNA, the CDR3 is TGTGCCAGCAGCCGGGCCTCGGGGTACGAGCAGTACTTC.

The J gene is TRBJ1-1, the V gene TRBV6-1; 8 nucleotides align to TRBD1. There are 15 residues in the CDR3. Germline CDR1 is MNHNS and CDR2 is SASEGT. V dropped 6 bases and J dropped 3; count of bases not matched to a gene: 9. The CDR3 sequence: CASSRTGGMDTEAFF. CDR3 bases: TGTGCCAGCAGCCGCACAGGGGGTATGGACACTGAAGCTTTCTTT.

There are a few counts of this clone. The chain's CDR3 is CASSLGDTEAFF. The CDR3 bases are TGTGCCAGCAGCTTAGGTGACACTGAAGCTTTCTTT. This chain connects TRBV5-4 to TRBJ1-1; no clear D gene. V lost 2 bases, J lost 3 bases, and 5 bases lay in between. The CDR3 covers 12 residues. Germline lookup yields CDR1 SGHNT and CDR2 YYREEE (reference sequence).

The chain couples TRBV14 to TRBJ2-7; 7 nucleotides align to TRBD1. The CDR3 runs to 14 residues. Germline V CDR1 and CDR2: SGHDN, FVKESK. J was trimmed by 2 bases and V by 3 bases; bases with no gene match: 4. The CDR3 reads CASSHWDSAYEQYF. The DNA for the CDR3 is TGTGCCAGCAGCCACTGGGACAGCGCCTACGAGCAGTACTTC.

The chain carries TRBV5-6 and TRBJ2-1, with D uncertain. Trimming stripped 0 bases from V and 9 bases from J, with 4 bases between. This CDR3 comprises 11 residues. CDR1 is SGHDT, CDR2 YYEEEE, per germline. The CDR3 nucleotides read TGTGCCAGCAGCTTGGGGGGTGAGCAGTTCTTC. This gives the protein CASSLGGEQFF.

The chain has TRBV6-6 and TRBJ2-1; the D gene is possibly TRBD1 (6 bases). CDR3 size: 12 residues. Trimming removed 4 bases at V and 10 bases at J, with 11 bases between. Per germline, CDR1 MNHNY and CDR2 SVGAGI (reference sequence). CDR3 sequence: CASSLGHREQFF. In DNA form, the CDR3 reads TGTGCCAGCAGTTTGGGACATCGGGAGCAGTTCTTC.

The chain carries TRBV28 and TRBJ1-5; 7 bases match TRBD1. The CDR3 runs 14 residues. The V gene's germline CDR1 is MDHEN and CDR2 SYDVKM. After removal of 6 bases from V and 0 bases from J, the junction contained 2 bases not matched to a gene. The CDR3 loop reads CASSRDSSNQPQHF. The CDR3 nucleotides are TGTGCCAGCAGCCGGGACAGTAGCAATCAGCCCCAGCATTTT. Filled out from reference TRBV28 and TRBJ1-5, the complete variable domain reads DVKVTQSSRYLVKRTGEKVFLECVQDMDHENMFWYRQDPGLGLRLIYFSYDVKMKEKGDIPEGYSVSREKKERFSLILESASTNQTSMYLCASSRDSSNQPQHFGDGTRLSIL.

This sequence joins TRBV10-1 and TRBJ1-4; D gene ambiguous. The CDR3 sequence is 19 residues long. Germline V CDR1 and CDR2: WNHNN, SYGVQD (reference sequence). With 3 bases removed from V and 3 bases from J, the gap between germline ends came to 23 bases. CDR3 in DNA: TGCGCCAGCAGTGAAATAGGAGACACCCGACAAGTGGCTAATGAAAAACTGTTTTTT. Its translation is CASSEIGDTRQVANEKLFF.

This chain joins TRBV19 and TRBJ2-7, with 7 bases lining up with TRBD2. Trimming at V came to 5 bases and at J to 3 bases, leaving 7 bases not matched to a gene. Per the germline V gene, CDR1 is LNHDA and CDR2 is SQIVND (reference sequence). This CDR3 contains 14 residues. CDR3 bases: TGTGCCAGTAGTCGACGGGGAGGGGACTACGAGCAGTACTTC. Translated, it gives CASSRRGGDYEQYF.

The J gene is TRBJ1-1, the V gene TRBV27; D possibly corresponds to TRBD1 (6 bases). CDR1 is MNHEY, CDR2 SMNVEV, per germline (reference sequence). CDR3 length equals 14 residues. The V and J ends lost 2 bases and 5 bases respectively, with 12 bases between them. The CDR3: CASSLQGTLTEAFF. The CDR3 DNA reads as TGTGCCAGCAGTTTACAGGGGACATTGACTGAAGCTTTCTTT.

The V call is TRBV13, the J call TRBJ2-1; 9 bases align to TRBD2. Germline values: CDR1 PRHDT, CDR2 FYEKMQ (reference sequence). V shed 5 bases and J 6 bases; nucleotides not matched to a gene: 11. CDR3 size: 16 residues. CDR3 coding DNA: TGTGCCAGCAGCCTAAGCCTCAGCGGGGGGACCAATGAGCAGTTCTTC. It yields the protein CASSLSLSGGTNEQFF.

The chain recombines TRBV19 with TRBJ2-7; D is ambiguous. The CDR3 length is 14 residues. Germline V CDR1 and CDR2: LNHDA, SQIVND (reference sequence). V shed 6 bases and J shed 0 bases, with 12 bases lying between them. The CDR3 sequence: CASSLRVDSYEQYF. In DNA, the CDR3 is TGTGCCAGTAGCCTCCGGGTCGACTCCTACGAGCAGTACTTC.

The J gene is TRBJ2-7, the V gene TRBV2; D remains ambiguous. V lost 3 bases to trimming and J lost 2 bases, with 11 bases between them. Germline V CDR1 and CDR2: SNHLY, FYNNEI. CDR3 size: 14 residues. CDR3 sequence reads: CASSEFVYTYEQYF. The CDR3 DNA follows: TGTGCCAGCAGTGAGTTTGTCTATACCTACGAGCAGTACTTC.